This paragraph reports one T cell receptor (beta chain). V shed 2 bases, J shed 14 bases, and the junction held 8 bases outside the gene matches. There are 13 residues in the CDR3. Germline V lookup: CDR1 SNHLY, CDR2 FYNNEI. TCRdb keeps only in-frame clones here, not all; method: immunoSEQ multiplex PCR. The repertoire holds approximately 290,000 clones, 89% seen once, with over 8.5% in the top ten. This sample was taken from a study of blood T cell repertoires in COVID-19. Across the whole study: From T cells, B-cell-depleted T cells, or PBMCs came the material, which was cDNA or gDNA.

This clonotype was sampled from a woman aged 25 to 39 with COVID-19, enrolled during active disease. This rearrangement joins TRBV2 to TRBJ1-5; 8 nucleotides match TRBD1. The source material was peripheral blood. The CDR3 loop is CASSETWTGKKHF. The CDR3 nucleotides read TGTGCCAGCAGTGAAACTTGGACAGGGAAAAAGCATTTT.